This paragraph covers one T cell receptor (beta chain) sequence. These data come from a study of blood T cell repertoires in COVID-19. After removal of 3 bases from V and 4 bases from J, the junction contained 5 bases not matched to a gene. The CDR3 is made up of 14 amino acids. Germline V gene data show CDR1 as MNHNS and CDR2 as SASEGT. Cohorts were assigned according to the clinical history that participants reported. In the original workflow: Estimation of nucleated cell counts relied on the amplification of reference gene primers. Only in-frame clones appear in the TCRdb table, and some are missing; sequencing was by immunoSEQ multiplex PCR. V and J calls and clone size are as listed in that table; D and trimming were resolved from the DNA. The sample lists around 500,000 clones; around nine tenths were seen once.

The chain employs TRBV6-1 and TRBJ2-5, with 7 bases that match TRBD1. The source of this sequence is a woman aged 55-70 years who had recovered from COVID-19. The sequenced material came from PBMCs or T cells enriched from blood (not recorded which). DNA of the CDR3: TGTGCCAGCAGTGACAACAGGGGTGGAGAGACCCAGTACTTC. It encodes CASSDNRGGETQYF.